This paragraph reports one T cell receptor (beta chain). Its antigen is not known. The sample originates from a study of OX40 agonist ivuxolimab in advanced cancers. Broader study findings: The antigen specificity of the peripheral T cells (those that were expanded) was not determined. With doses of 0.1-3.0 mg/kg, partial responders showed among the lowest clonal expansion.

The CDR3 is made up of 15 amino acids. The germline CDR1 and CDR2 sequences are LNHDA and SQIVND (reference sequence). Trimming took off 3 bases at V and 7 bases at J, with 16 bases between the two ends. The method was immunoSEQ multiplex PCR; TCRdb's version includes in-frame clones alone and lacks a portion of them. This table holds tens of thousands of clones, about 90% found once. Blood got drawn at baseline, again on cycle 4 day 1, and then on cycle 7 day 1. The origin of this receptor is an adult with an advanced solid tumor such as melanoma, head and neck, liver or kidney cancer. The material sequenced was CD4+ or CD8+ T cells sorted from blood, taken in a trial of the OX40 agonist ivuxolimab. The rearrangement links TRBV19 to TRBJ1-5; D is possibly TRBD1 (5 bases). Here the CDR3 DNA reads TGTGCCAGTAGTATCGACGGGGGGAGAGAGCAGCCCCAGCATTTT. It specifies CASSIDGGREQPQHF.